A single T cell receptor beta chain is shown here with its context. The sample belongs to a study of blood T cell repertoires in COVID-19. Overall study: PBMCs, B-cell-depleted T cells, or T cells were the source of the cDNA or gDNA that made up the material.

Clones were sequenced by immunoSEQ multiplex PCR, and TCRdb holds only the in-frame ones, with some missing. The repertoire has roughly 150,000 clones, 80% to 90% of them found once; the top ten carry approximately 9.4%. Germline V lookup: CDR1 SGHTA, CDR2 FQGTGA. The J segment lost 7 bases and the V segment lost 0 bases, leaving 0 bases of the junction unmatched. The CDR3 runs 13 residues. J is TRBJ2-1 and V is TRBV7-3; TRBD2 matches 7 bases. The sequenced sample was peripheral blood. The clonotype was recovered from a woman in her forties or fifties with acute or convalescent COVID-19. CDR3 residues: CASSLTGGNEQFF. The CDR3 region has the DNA TGTGCCAGCAGCTTAACGGGGGGGAATGAGCAGTTCTTC.